The 20 T cell receptor beta chains listed next were all sequenced from one sample in a study of Graves' ophthalmopathy and Graves' hyperthyroidism. For repertoire sequencing, the TCR beta CDR3 regions were amplified from RNA transcripts. Following a first-round RT-PCR that used HTBI primers, a second-round multiplex PCR was carried out. TCRdb reprocessed the multiplex PCR reads via MiXCR and lists one record per CDR3 protein. Among over 500,000 distinct CDR3 sequences, approximately 21% were seen once, and the ten largest hold approximately 7.7%. The sequenced sample was peripheral blood. These receptor sequences come from a woman between 18 and 29 years old with stable Graves' hyperthyroidism. Some clones in this sample may be carry-over from other donors' samples.

The sample holds many counts of this clonotype. The chain is built from TRBV6-2 or TRBV6-3 and TRBJ1-3; 8 bases match TRBD1. The CDR3 totals 18 residues. With V trimmed by 6 bases and J by 2 bases, 15 bases remained unmatched. Germline values: CDR1 MNHEY, CDR2 SVGEGT. The CDR3 reads CASSPGQGRRFAGNTIYF. The CDR3 DNA reads TGTGCCAGCAGCCCCGGACAGGGCAGGCGATTTGCTGGAAACACCATATATTTT.

Ten or more counts support this clonotype. The V and J genes are TRBV6-1 and TRBJ1-6; D unclear. The CDR3 sequence is 14 residues long. Germline CDR1 reads MNHNS; CDR2 reads SASEGT. V was cut by 6 bases and J by 8 bases, with 14 bases left in between. The CDR3 loop is CASRVSPSDSPLHF. The CDR3 DNA reads as TGTGCCAGCAGGGTGTCACCATCGGATTCACCCCTCCACTTT.

The sample holds many counts of this clonotype. The V call is TRBV6-8, the J call TRBJ1-1; D is possibly TRBD1 (5 bases). Looked up from germline, CDR1 is MNHGY and CDR2 is SAAAGT. The CDR3 consists of 14 residues. V lost 4 bases and J lost 5, with 14 bases in between. The CDR3 DNA sequence: TGTGCCAGCAGTTCTAGAGGGGCGAAAACTGAAGCTTTCTTT. This codes for CASSSRGAKTEAFF.

The sample holds many counts of this clonotype. The gene calls are TRBV28 and TRBJ2-5, with D hard to call. Germline V gene lookup returns CDR1 MDHEN and CDR2 SYDVKM. The V end was cut by 11 bases, the J end by 1 base, with 14 bases between. This CDR3 spans 13 amino acids. CDR3 loop: CAVTKGGQETQYF. The DNA of the CDR3 is TGTGCCGTCACGAAGGGCGGCCAAGAGACCCAGTACTTC.

This chain uses TRBV29-1 with TRBJ1-2, with D possibly matching TRBD1 (5 bases). The CDR3 sequence is 11 residues long. The V end lost 6 bases, the J end lost 6 bases, and 11 bases lay between the germline ends. Germline values: CDR1 SQVTM, CDR2 ANQGSEA. The CDR3 DNA reads TGCAGCGTAGACAGCTGGGATGGCTACACCTTC. Residues: CSVDSWDGYTF.

This clonotype was picked up a small number of times. This chain uses TRBV3-1 with TRBJ1-1, with D perhaps matching TRBD1 (6 bases). Trimming removed 6 bases from V and 1 base from J, with 15 bases in between. Looked up from germline, CDR1 is LGHDT and CDR2 is YNNKEL (reference sequence). The CDR3 totals 15 residues. CDR3 DNA: TGTGCCAGCAGTCAAACAGGGTGGGGGAACACTGAAGCTTTCTTT. Translating it yields CASSQTGWGNTEAFF.

This clonotype was seen repeatedly, ten times or more. The V call is TRBV20-1, the J call TRBJ2-5; D is possibly TRBD2 (6 bases). The CDR3 covers 14 residues. With 3 bases removed from V and 0 bases from J, the gap between germline ends came to 11 bases. Germline CDR1 reads DFQATT; CDR2 reads SNEGSKA (reference sequence). Written as DNA, the CDR3 is TGCAGTGCTAGCGGGACGGGGGACCAAGAGACCCAGTACTTC. Translation gives CSASGTGDQETQYF.

This clonotype was recorded at least ten times. Germline is not matched at one junction end, which may reflect a read error. The chain employs TRBV7-2 and TRBJ1-1; D is uncertain. Germline V lookup: CDR1 SGHTA, CDR2 FQGNSA. The CDR3 is 13 residues long. The CDR3 is CASSLVANTEAFF. CDR3 nucleotides: TGTGCCAGCAGTTTAGTGGCGAACACTGAAGCTTTCTTT.

This clonotype has a count of ten or more. The V call is TRBV5-1, the J call TRBJ1-2, with 8 nucleotides matching TRBD1. Germline values: CDR1 SGHRS, CDR2 YFSETQ. V lost 2 bases to trimming and J lost 3 bases; unmatched junction nucleotides: 9. This CDR3 contains 16 residues. The CDR3 coding sequence is TGCGCCAGCAGCTTTTTTCCGACAGGGGTGGACTATGGCTACACCTTC. Residues: CASSFFPTGVDYGYTF.

This clonotype was seen a few times. The chain joins TRBV25-1 to TRBJ1-1; perhaps TRBD1 as D (5 bases). Germline V gene lookup returns CDR1 MGHDK and CDR2 SYGVNS. Trimming cost V 2 bases and J 1 base, with 11 bases left between them. CDR3 length equals 15 residues. CDR3 sequence (DNA): TGTGCCAGCAGTGAAGGCTACAGGCCGAACACTGAAGCTTTCTTT. As protein: CASSEGYRPNTEAFF.

The chain recombines TRBV5-6 with TRBJ1-2; the match to TRBD1 covers 10 bases. CDR1 SGHDT and CDR2 YYEEEE come from the germline V gene. V shed 3 bases and J 4 bases; nucleotides not matched to a gene: 6. This CDR3 has 15 amino acids. CDR3 protein: CASSSQGQGFYGYTF. The CDR3 coding sequence is TGTGCCAGCAGCTCGCAGGGACAGGGGTTCTATGGCTACACCTTC.

There are many counts of this clonotype. The chain employs TRBV6-1 and TRBJ1-6, with 9 bases fitting TRBD1. The CDR3 extends over 14 amino acids. With 4 bases clipped from V and 9 bases from J, the junction kept 4 bases outside the gene matches. The V gene's germline CDR1 is MNHNS and CDR2 SASEGT. CDR3 residues: CASSGTGDSSPLHF. Written as DNA, the CDR3 is TGTGCCAGCAGTGGGACAGGGGACAGTTCACCCCTCCACTTT.

Ten or more counts support this clonotype. V is TRBV27 and J is TRBJ2-5, with TRBD1 identical over 11 bases. Unmatched junction bases numbered 10, after V lost 8 bases and J lost 5 bases. The V gene's germline CDR1 is MNHEY and CDR2 SMNVEV (reference sequence). The CDR3 covers 15 residues. DNA for the CDR3: TGTGCCAGCGGAGGGGGGACAGGGGGGAGGGAGACCCAGTACTTC. Amino acids: CASGGGTGGRETQYF.

This chain links TRBV5-1 with TRBJ2-7; D is possibly TRBD1 or TRBD2 (5 bases each). V was shortened by 2 bases and J by 4 bases, with 16 bases between the two germline ends. This CDR3 region has 15 residues. Germline assignment: CDR1 SGHRS and CDR2 YFSETQ. The CDR3 DNA reads as TGCGCCAGCAGCTTTGCGAGGGGAATGATATACGAGCAGTACTTC. Residues: CASSFARGMIYEQYF.

V is TRBV4-1 and J is TRBJ2-5; unclear D gene. Germline loops: CDR1 MGHRA, CDR2 YSYEKL. V shed 0 bases and J shed 5 bases, with 10 bases lying between them. The CDR3 covers 14 residues. CDR3 sequence (DNA): TGCGCCAGCAGCCAAGATCCCGGCCCGGAGACCCAGTACTTC. Translated: CASSQDPGPETQYF.

This clonotype occurred many times. The genes are TRBV10-3 and TRBJ1-2; TRBD1 matches at 7 bases. CDR1 is ENHRY and CDR2 is SYGVKD in the germline V gene. This CDR3 has 14 amino acids. V dropped 2 bases and J dropped 4; count of bases not matched to a gene: 4. The CDR3 DNA reads as TGTGCCATCAGTGAGCCTGACAGGGCCTATGGCTACACCTTC. It yields the protein CAISEPDRAYGYTF.

This clonotype was counted ten times or more. This rearrangement joins TRBV6-5 to TRBJ1-2, with D unresolved. Germline V gives CDR1 MNHEY, CDR2 SVGAGI. This CDR3 comprises 13 residues. V dropped 2 bases and J dropped 5 bases, with 9 bases sitting between them. Here the CDR3 reads CASSYRVAYGYTF. In nucleotides, the CDR3 is TGTGCCAGCAGTTACAGGGTTGCGTATGGCTACACCTTC.

This clonotype was detected ten times or more. The V gene is TRBV28, the J gene TRBJ1-1; no firm D call. V dropped 6 bases and J dropped 6 bases, with 23 bases sitting between them. The CDR3 consists of 16 residues. Germline assignment: CDR1 MDHEN and CDR2 SYDVKM. The CDR3 coding sequence is TGTGCCAGCAGCTTAACTTTAGGTGAGATGGATCCTGAAGCTTTCTTT. Translation: CASSLTLGEMDPEAFF.

In its sample, this clonotype was seen a few times. The V gene is TRBV30, the J gene TRBJ2-3; D not certain. Germline V gene lookup returns CDR1 GTSNPN and CDR2 SVGIG (reference sequence). CDR3 length: 12 residues. Trimming cost V 0 bases and J 7 bases, with 8 bases left between them. In DNA form, the CDR3 reads TGTGCCTGGAGTGTAGTTTTAAATACGCAGTATTTT. Its protein product is CAWSVVLNTQYF.

Many counts were recorded for this clonotype. V is TRBV5-1 and J is TRBJ1-2; D is uncertain. Germline loops: CDR1 SGHRS, CDR2 YFSETQ. The CDR3 loop spans 14 amino acids. Trimming took off 0 bases at V and 8 bases at J, with 14 bases between the two ends. The CDR3 region is CASSLGRKGGGYTF. For the CDR3, the DNA is TGCGCCAGCAGCTTGGGCAGGAAAGGAGGCGGCTACACCTTC.